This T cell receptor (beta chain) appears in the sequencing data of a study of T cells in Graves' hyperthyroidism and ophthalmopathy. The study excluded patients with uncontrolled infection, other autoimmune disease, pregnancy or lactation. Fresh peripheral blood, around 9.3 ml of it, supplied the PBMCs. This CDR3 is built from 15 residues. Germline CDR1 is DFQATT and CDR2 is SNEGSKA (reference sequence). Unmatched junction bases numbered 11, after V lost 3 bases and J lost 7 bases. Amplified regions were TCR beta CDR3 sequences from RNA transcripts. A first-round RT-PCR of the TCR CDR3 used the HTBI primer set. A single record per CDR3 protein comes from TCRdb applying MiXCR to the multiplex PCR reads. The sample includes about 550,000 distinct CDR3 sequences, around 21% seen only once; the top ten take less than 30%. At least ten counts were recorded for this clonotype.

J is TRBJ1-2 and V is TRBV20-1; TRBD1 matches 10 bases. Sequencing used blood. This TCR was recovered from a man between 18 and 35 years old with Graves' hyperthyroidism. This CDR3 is CSASPPWDRGGGYTF. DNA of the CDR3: TGCAGTGCTAGCCCCCCCTGGGACAGGGGAGGTGGCTACACCTTC.